This T cell receptor beta chain was sequenced in a study of blood T cell repertoires in COVID-19. Study-wide background: The samples span acute and convalescent COVID-19 from the United States, Italy and Spain.

Trimming pared 0 bases from V and 3 bases from J, leaving 15 bases between. The CDR3 has 17 amino acids. Germline lookup yields CDR1 SEHNR and CDR2 FQNEAQ (reference sequence). Here immunoSEQ multiplex PCR was the method, and the copy in TCRdb shows in-frame clones only, minus some. Of roughly 52,000 clones in the sample, almost 85% were seen once. The origin of this receptor is a human donor in a cohort sampled during active COVID-19. The chain has TRBV7-9 and TRBJ1-5; tentatively, D is TRBD1 (6 bases). The sample taken for sequencing was peripheral blood. The CDR3 DNA is TGTGCCAGCAGCTTAGCTCATAAAGACAGGTTCAATCAGCCCCAGCATTTT. Translating gives CASSLAHKDRFNQPQHF. The entire variable domain, with the rest obtained from reference TRBV7-9 and TRBJ1-5, is as follows: DTGVSQNPRHKITKRGQNVTFRCDPISEHNRLYWYRQTLGQGPEFLTYFQNEAQLEKSRLLSDRFSAERPKGSFSTLEIQRTEQGDSAMYLCASSLAHKDRFNQPQHFGDGTRLSIL.